Listed here are 12 T cell receptor beta chains from one sample, sequenced in a study of blood T cell repertoires in COVID-19. The protocol was immunoSEQ multiplex PCR, while the TCRdb copy is restricted to in-frame clones and leaves out a portion. The sample yields roughly 58,000 clones, around two thirds seen once. The sample was PBMCs or T cells enriched from blood (not recorded which). Receptors originate from a woman aged 55-70 years who had been exposed to COVID-19.

The rearrangement uses TRBV19 and TRBJ1-5; tentative D call: TRBD1 (5 bases). The CDR3 totals 14 residues. V lost 3 bases and J 5 bases, leaving 11 bases between the germline ends. Germline CDR1 is LNHDA and CDR2 is SQIVND (reference sequence). The CDR3 nucleotides read TGTGCCAGTAGTATGGCAGGGAGGGATCAGCCCCAGCATTTT. Translating gives CASSMAGRDQPQHF.

This clone was seen repeatedly, ten times or more. The CDR3 bases are TGTGCCAGCAGTGGCGACAGGCAAGAGACCCAGTACTTC. This encodes CASSGDRQETQYF. J is TRBJ2-5 and V is TRBV2; D is perhaps TRBD1 (6 bases). The V gene lost 4 bases and the J gene lost 2 bases, with 8 bases spanning the gap. This CDR3 is 13 amino acids long. Germline V gene sequence: CDR1 SNHLY, CDR2 FYNNEI.

The J gene is TRBJ2-1, the V gene TRBV9; a weak D match, TRBD2 (5 bases). This CDR3 contains 15 residues. Germline assignment: CDR1 SGDLS and CDR2 YYNGEE. Trimming removed 0 bases from V and 7 bases from J, with 14 bases in between. The CDR3 bases are TGTGCCAGCAGCGTAGGAGGGCGGATTGAGAATGAGCAGTTCTTC. Translated, it gives CASSVGGRIENEQFF.

CDR3 in DNA: TGTGCCAGCAGCTTAACTAGCGAGAACACCGGGGAGCTGTTTTTT. Translation: CASSLTSENTGELFF. This chain connects TRBV7-9 to TRBJ2-2; 7 bases line up with TRBD2. J lost 1 base, V lost 2 bases, and 1 base had no gene match. This CDR3 comprises 15 residues. Germline CDR1 is SEHNR and CDR2 is FQNEAQ (reference sequence).

The chain links TRBV5-1 to TRBJ2-2; maybe TRBD1 (6 bases). The germline gives CDR1 SGHRS, CDR2 YFSETQ. The CDR3 consists of 16 residues. Trimming pared 0 bases from V and 4 bases from J, leaving 13 bases between. CDR3 sequence reads: CASSLAPQGSTGELFF. CDR3 sequence (DNA): TGCGCCAGCAGCTTGGCCCCACAGGGAAGCACCGGGGAGCTGTTTTTT.

The chain carries TRBV29-1 and TRBJ1-1, with D tentatively TRBD1 (5 bases). V lost 4 bases and J 6 bases, leaving 18 bases between the germline ends. Germline values: CDR1 SQVTM, CDR2 ANQGSEA. The CDR3 has 14 residues. CDR3 sequence: CSVATDPNRSEAFF. Written as DNA, the CDR3 is TGCAGCGTTGCTACGGACCCGAACAGGTCTGAAGCTTTCTTT.

V usage is TRBV14 and J usage is TRBJ1-1, with 9 bases fitting TRBD1. The junction had 3 bases not matched to a gene; V was cut back by 4 bases and J by 0 bases. CDR1 SGHDN and CDR2 FVKESK come from the germline V gene. The CDR3 loop spans 15 amino acids. The CDR3 sequence: CASSPRQGVNTEAFF. The CDR3 nucleotides read TGTGCCAGCAGCCCCCGACAGGGGGTGAACACTGAAGCTTTCTTT.

The J gene is TRBJ2-1, the V gene TRBV7-2, with D uncertain. The CDR3 contains 13 residues. Trimming took 3 bases from V and 12 from J, leaving 15 bases between them. CDR1 is SGHTA and CDR2 is FQGNSA in the germline V gene. CDR3 DNA: TGTGCCAGCAGCTTCCCCCAGGCTTCACCGCAGTTCTTC. Its protein is CASSFPQASPQFF.

This clone was counted ten times or more. The chain is built from TRBV9 and TRBJ2-2; the match to TRBD2 covers 11 bases. Germline V lookup: CDR1 SGDLS, CDR2 YYNGEE. CDR3 length: 15 residues. The V gene end was trimmed by 4 bases and the J gene end by 7 bases; junction bases not matched to a gene: 6. In DNA, the CDR3 is TGTGCCAGCAGCCAGATAGCGGGAGGGTTCGGGGAGCTGTTTTTT. Amino acids: CASSQIAGGFGELFF.

The genes are TRBV15 and TRBJ2-3; unclear D gene. The CDR3 totals 13 residues. Germline CDR1 and CDR2: LNHNV and YYDKDF (reference sequence). The V gene lost 1 base and the J gene lost 4 bases, with 6 bases spanning the gap. The DNA for the CDR3 is TGTGCCACCAGCAGAGCTAGTCCAGATACGCAGTATTTT. It translates to CATSRASPDTQYF.

The rearrangement joins TRBV5-5 to TRBJ1-6, with 7 bases matching TRBD1. The CDR3 has 16 residues. Looked up from germline, CDR1 is SGHKS and CDR2 is YYEKEE (reference sequence). The junction had 8 bases not matched to a gene; V was cut back by 0 bases and J by 8 bases. Here the CDR3 DNA reads TGTGCCAGCAGCTTGGAACGGGACAGCCAATATTCACCCCTCCACTTT. This encodes CASSLERDSQYSPLHF.

This sequence joins TRBV6-4 and TRBJ2-1; D may be TRBD1 (6 bases). Germline V gene sequence: CDR1 MRHNA, CDR2 SNTAGT. V lost 4 bases to trimming and J lost 7 bases, with 14 bases between them. The CDR3 consists of 14 residues. DNA of the CDR3: TGTGCCAGCAGTGTTTCTACAGGGAAAAATGAGCAGTTCTTC. It specifies CASSVSTGKNEQFF.